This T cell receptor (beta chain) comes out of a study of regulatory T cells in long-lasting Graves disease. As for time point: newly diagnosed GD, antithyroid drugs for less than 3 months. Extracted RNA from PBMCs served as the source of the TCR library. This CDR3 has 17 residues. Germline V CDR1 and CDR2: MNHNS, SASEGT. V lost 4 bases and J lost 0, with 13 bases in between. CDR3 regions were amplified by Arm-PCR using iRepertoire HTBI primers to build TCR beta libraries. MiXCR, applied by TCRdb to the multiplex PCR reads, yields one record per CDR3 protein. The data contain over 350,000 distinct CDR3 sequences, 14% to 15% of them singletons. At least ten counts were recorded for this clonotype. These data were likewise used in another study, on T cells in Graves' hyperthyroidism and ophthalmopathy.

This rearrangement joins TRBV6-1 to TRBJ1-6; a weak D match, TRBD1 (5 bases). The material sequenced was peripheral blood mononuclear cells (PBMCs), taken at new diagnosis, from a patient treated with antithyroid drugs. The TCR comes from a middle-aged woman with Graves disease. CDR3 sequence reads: CASSGGRTSSYNSPLHF. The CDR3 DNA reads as TGTGCCAGCAGTGGGGGACGGACAAGCTCCTATAATTCACCCCTCCACTTT.